The entry that follows covers one T cell receptor beta chain sequence. The source of the sample is a study of blood T cell repertoires in COVID-19. Study overall: The United States, Italy and Spain were the sources of the acute and convalescent COVID-19 samples. T cells, B-cell-depleted T cells, or PBMCs supplied cDNA or gDNA.

The V and J ends lost 2 bases and 4 bases respectively, with 14 bases between them. The CDR3 sequence is 16 residues long. From germline, CDR1 is LGHNA and CDR2 YNFKEQ. In the study's own analysis: The assay estimated nucleated cells by amplifying reference gene primers. Here immunoSEQ multiplex PCR was the method, and the copy in TCRdb shows in-frame clones only, minus some. The V and J calls and the clone size are those of that table, but D and trimming were determined from the DNA. The table includes approximately 200,000 clones, around four fifths detected once. The sample consisted of peripheral blood. The clonotype comes from a woman aged 25 to 39 with acute or convalescent COVID-19. This chain connects TRBV4-2 to TRBJ1-4, with a tentative D call TRBD1 (5 bases). The CDR3 loop is CASSQREGDGNEKLFF. CDR3 nucleotide sequence: TGTGCCAGCAGCCAAAGGGAAGGGGATGGTAATGAAAAACTGTTTTTT.